This T cell receptor beta chain was sequenced for a study of T cell repertoires in cytomegalovirus infection. In the study overall: Both recently identified HLA-C-restricted and well-studied HLA-B-restricted CMV epitopes were used in the study. Matching HLA type, along with CMV infection, was indicated by public TCR beta signatures.

Regarding the study as a whole: Using cumulative public TCR beta family frequency, the authors identified those who carried CMV together with the relevant HLA. Dominating the ex vivo response were HLA-C-restricted CMV-specific TCR beta clonotypes.

From the reads, TCRdb called clonotypes with MiXCR, one entry per CDR3 protein. This sample yields about 110,000 distinct CDR3 sequences, of which around 30% are seen a single time; around 80% belongs to the top ten. The CDR3 contains 12 residues. The ends were cut back, 6 bases at V and 7 bases at J, with 13 bases in the middle. Per the germline V gene, CDR1 is MNHNY and CDR2 is SVGAGI (reference sequence). A word on this clonotype: Its antigen is unknown.

The receptor's source is a human donor in good health (CMV status not recorded). Some clones in this sample may be carry-over from other donors' samples. Sample: CD8+ T cells from cultured PBMCs, taken from culture after CMV antigen stimulation. V usage is TRBV6-6 and J usage is TRBJ2-7; D could derive from TRBD1 or TRBD2 (5 bases each). In DNA, the CDR3 is TGTGCCAGCAGCGATTCAGGGACGGAGCAGTACTTC. The encoded protein is CASSDSGTEQYF.